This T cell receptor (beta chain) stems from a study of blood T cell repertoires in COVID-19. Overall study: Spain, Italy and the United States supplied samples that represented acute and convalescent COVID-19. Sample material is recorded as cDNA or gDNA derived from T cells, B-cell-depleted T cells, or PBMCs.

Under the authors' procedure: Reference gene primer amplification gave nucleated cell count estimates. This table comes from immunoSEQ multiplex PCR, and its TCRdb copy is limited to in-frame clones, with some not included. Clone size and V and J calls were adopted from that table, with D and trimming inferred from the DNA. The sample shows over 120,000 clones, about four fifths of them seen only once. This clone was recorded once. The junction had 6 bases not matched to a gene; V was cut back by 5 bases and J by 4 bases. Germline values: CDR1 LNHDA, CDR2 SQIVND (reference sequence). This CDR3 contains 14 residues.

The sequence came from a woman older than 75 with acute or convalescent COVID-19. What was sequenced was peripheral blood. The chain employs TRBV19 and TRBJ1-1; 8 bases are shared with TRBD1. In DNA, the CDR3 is TGTGCCAGTAGTCCAAGGACAGGGACCACTGAAGCTTTCTTT. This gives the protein CASSPRTGTTEAFF.